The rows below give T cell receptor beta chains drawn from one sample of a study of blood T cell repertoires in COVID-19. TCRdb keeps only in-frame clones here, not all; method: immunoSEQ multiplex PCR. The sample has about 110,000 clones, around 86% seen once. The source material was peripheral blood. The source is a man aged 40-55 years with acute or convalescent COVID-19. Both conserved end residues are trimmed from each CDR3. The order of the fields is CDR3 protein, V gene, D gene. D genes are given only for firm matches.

CDR3 protein: ASSPRGQGITGELF
V gene: TRBV5-1
D gene: -

CDR3 protein: ASSPDRDYGYT
V gene: TRBV27
D gene: TRBD1

CDR3 protein: ASSIPRPPHRGPGNTIY
V gene: TRBV19
D gene: TRBD1

CDR3 protein: ASSLGDRGHSPLH
V gene: TRBV5-1
D gene: TRBD1

CDR3 protein: ASGSWDSKLNTEAF
V gene: TRBV12-5
D gene: TRBD1

CDR3 protein: ASSPSQGEREQF
V gene: TRBV18
D gene: TRBD1

CDR3 protein: ASTRGTGVNQPQH
V gene: TRBV6-5
D gene: TRBD1

CDR3 protein: ASSQEAGKAF
V gene: TRBV3-1/TRBV3-2
D gene: -

CDR3 protein: ASSFGQGQETQY
V gene: TRBV4-2
D gene: TRBD1

CDR3 protein: ASSPTGTEAF
V gene: TRBV6-5
D gene: -

CDR3 protein: ASSYRGPREEKLF
V gene: TRBV2
D gene: TRBD1

CDR3 protein: ASSYSKTADQPQH
V gene: TRBV6-5
D gene: -

CDR3 protein: ASSPDTGGTANYGYT
V gene: TRBV2
D gene: TRBD1

CDR3 protein: ASSQEYMVQWTEAF
V gene: TRBV4-1
D gene: -

CDR3 protein: ASSLSGQVPEAF
V gene: TRBV5-1
D gene: TRBD1

CDR3 protein: ASSPRTGRTEAF
V gene: TRBV11-1
D gene: TRBD1

CDR3 protein: ASSDPLGELF
V gene: TRBV6-4
D gene: -

CDR3 protein: SASPDRGDKDTQY
V gene: TRBV20-1
D gene: TRBD1

CDR3 protein: ASTRGTDTQY
V gene: TRBV7-8
D gene: -

CDR3 protein: ASSPKRGNTDTQY
V gene: TRBV3-1/TRBV3-2
D gene: TRBD2

CDR3 protein: ASSIRPFGGSNTGELF
V gene: TRBV19
D gene: TRBD2

CDR3 protein: ASRTEATWGEQY
V gene: TRBV6-5
D gene: -

CDR3 protein: AWRGQGAFYNEQF
V gene: TRBV30
D gene: TRBD1

CDR3 protein: ASSIGGTFGYT
V gene: TRBV25-1
D gene: -

CDR3 protein: ASSFGAGVNNEQF
V gene: TRBV7-9
D gene: TRBD2

CDR3 protein: ASSPVCASGGAAEQF
V gene: TRBV21-1
D gene: -

CDR3 protein: ASSQATSGGPYEQY
V gene: TRBV4-2
D gene: TRBD2

CDR3 protein: ASSDSNEKLF
V gene: TRBV19
D gene: -

CDR3 protein: ASSPTGFGYGYT
V gene: TRBV5-4
D gene: TRBD1

CDR3 protein: ASSLSPGTDYGYT
V gene: TRBV18
D gene: TRBD1

CDR3 protein: ASSDRGFYGYT
V gene: TRBV4-3
D gene: TRBD1